The sequence of this T cell receptor beta chain was determined in a study of blood T cell repertoires in COVID-19. Study-wide context: Donors in the United States, Italy and Spain gave samples during acute or convalescent COVID-19. T cells, B-cell-depleted T cells, or PBMCs provided the cDNA or gDNA that served as material.

Original handling: Cell counts per sample came from amplifying reference gene primers. Repertoires were generated with immunoSEQ multiplex PCR, while TCRdb's copy carries only in-frame clones and drops some. V, J and clone size are those of that table, while D and trimming were read from the DNA. The sample yields a few hundred thousand clones, more than 85% seen once. Participants had their cohort set by participant-reported clinical history. The CDR3 is 14 amino acids. V lost 1 base, J lost 10 bases, and 7 bases stayed unmatched. Germline values: CDR1 SGHTA, CDR2 FQGNSA. This clone was observed once.

The receptor was isolated from a woman aged 35 to 49 who had been exposed to COVID-19. Material: PBMCs or T cells enriched from blood (not recorded which). The J gene is TRBJ2-1, the V gene TRBV7-2; 7 nucleotides agree with TRBD1. CDR3: CASSLGTGVGEQFF. For the CDR3, the DNA is TGTGCCAGCAGCTTAGGTACAGGGGTGGGGGAGCAGTTCTTC.